These 7 T cell receptor beta chains were sequenced from one sample in a study of T cell clones after liver transplantation. Clones were sequenced by immunoSEQ multiplex PCR, and TCRdb holds only the in-frame ones, with some missing. The sample has around 26,000 clones; 69% are singletons. The sample in question was CD4+ T cells from blood, obtained before liver transplant. The receptors were gathered from a human donor who received a liver transplant.

The genes are TRBV6-1 and TRBJ1-2, with no clear D. This CDR3 spans 14 amino acids. Deletions cut 4 bases from V and 4 bases from J, with 13 bases between. The germline gives CDR1 MNHNS, CDR2 SASEGT. CDR3 nucleotide sequence: TGTGCCAGCAGTGCCAAAGACGGAACCTATGGCTACACCTTC. This gives the protein CASSAKDGTYGYTF.

V and J are TRBV5-1 and TRBJ1-6, with 12 bases lining up with TRBD1. Looked up from germline, CDR1 is SGHRS and CDR2 is YFSETQ. V gave up 4 bases and J gave up 9 bases; unmatched junction bases: 5. The CDR3 has 15 residues. CDR3 in amino acids: CASSPGQGAGSPLHF. CDR3 bases: TGCGCCAGCAGCCCGGGACAGGGGGCGGGTTCACCCCTCCACTTT.

This chain uses TRBV6-1 with TRBJ2-1; D is perhaps TRBD1 (5 bases). Looked up from germline, CDR1 is MNHNS and CDR2 is SASEGT. V lost 1 base and J lost 12, with 16 bases in between. This CDR3 has 14 amino acids. The CDR3 nucleotides are TGTGCCAGCAGTGAAGAGGTCAGGGTGGTTGGGCAGTTCTTC. This translates into CASSEEVRVVGQFF.

The chain joins TRBV18 to TRBJ1-1; no reliable D call. Trimming pared 2 bases from V and 1 base from J, leaving 8 bases between. Germline loops: CDR1 KGHSH, CDR2 LQKENI. CDR3 length: 14 residues. CDR3 sequence: CASSPGLSNTEAFF. The CDR3 DNA reads TGTGCCAGCTCACCAGGACTTTCGAACACTGAAGCTTTCTTT.

This chain connects TRBV9 to TRBJ2-2; the match to TRBD1 covers 7 bases. V shed 1 base and J 3 bases; nucleotides not matched to a gene: 6. The CDR3 is 16 amino acids. CDR1 SGDLS and CDR2 YYNGEE come from the germline V gene. The CDR3 DNA reads TGTGCCAGCAGCGTAAGCAGGGGGTCCTACACCGGGGAGCTGTTTTTT. This gives the protein CASSVSRGSYTGELFF.

This chain links TRBV30 with TRBJ1-3; D is ambiguous. Trimming shortened V by 5 bases and J by 3 bases, and 8 bases separated the two germline ends. In germline, CDR1 is GTSNPN, CDR2 SVGIG (reference sequence). This CDR3 spans 12 amino acids. CDR3 sequence (DNA): TGTGCCTGGCGGACGGGTGGAAACACCATATATTTT. It is translated as CAWRTGGNTIYF.

This clone was seen only once. The CDR3 loop is CASSPQRVTDTQYF. CDR3 nucleotide sequence: TGTGCCAGCAGCCCCCAAAGGGTAACAGATACGCAGTATTTT. The V and J genes are TRBV5-6 and TRBJ2-3; no clear D. CDR3 size: 14 residues. V lost 4 bases to trimming and J lost 3 bases, with 12 bases between them. The germline V gene has CDR1 SGHDT and CDR2 YYEEEE. The entire variable domain, with the rest obtained from reference TRBV5-6 and TRBJ2-3, is as follows: DAGVTQSPTHLIKTRGQQVTLRCSPKSGHDTVSWYQQALGQGPQFIFQYYEEEERQRGNFPDRFSGHQFPNYSSELNVNALLLGDSALYLCASSPQRVTDTQYFGPGTRLTVL.